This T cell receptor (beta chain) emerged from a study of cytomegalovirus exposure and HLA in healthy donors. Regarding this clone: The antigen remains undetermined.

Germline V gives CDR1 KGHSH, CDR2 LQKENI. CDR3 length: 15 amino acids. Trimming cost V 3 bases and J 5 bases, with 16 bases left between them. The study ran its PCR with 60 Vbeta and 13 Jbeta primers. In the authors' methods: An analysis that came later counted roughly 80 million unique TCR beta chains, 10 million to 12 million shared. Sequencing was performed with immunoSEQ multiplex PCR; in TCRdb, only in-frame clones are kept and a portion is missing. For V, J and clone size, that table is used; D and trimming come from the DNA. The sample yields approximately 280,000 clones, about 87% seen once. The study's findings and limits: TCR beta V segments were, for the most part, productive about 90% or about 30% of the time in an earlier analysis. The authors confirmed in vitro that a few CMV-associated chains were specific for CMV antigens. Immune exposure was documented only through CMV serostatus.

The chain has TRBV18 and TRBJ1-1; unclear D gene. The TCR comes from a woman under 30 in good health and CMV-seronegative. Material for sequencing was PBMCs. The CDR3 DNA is TGTGCCAGCTCACCGTCGCCGTTAGTTCCGACTGAAGCTTTCTTT. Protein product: CASSPSPLVPTEAFF.